This is a list of T cell receptor beta chains from one sample in a study of radiotherapy plus CTLA-4 blockade in lung cancer. Sequenced by immunoSEQ multiplex PCR; TCRdb stores in-frame clones only, minus some. This sample has about 36,000 clones, with 55% to 75% found just once. Sample: peripheral blood, taken from a patient treated with radiotherapy plus ipilimumab. These receptors came from a human donor with non-small cell lung cancer who had stable disease on radiotherapy plus ipilimumab. Both conserved end residues are part of each CDR3. Rows may omit the clone size; those that give it use once, few, many or a size class.

CDR3 protein: CASTGDTYEQYF
J gene: TRBJ2-7
V gene: TRBV2
clone size: few

CDR3 protein: CASNPGQGYEQYF
J gene: TRBJ2-7
V gene: TRBV5-1
clone size: .

CDR3 protein: CASSLGRGRRDYGYTF
J gene: TRBJ1-2
V gene: TRBV7-2
clone size: .

CDR3 protein: CASTPGLRPYEQYF
J gene: TRBJ2-7
V gene: TRBV6-6
clone size: .

CDR3 protein: CASSGTGSYEQYF
J gene: TRBJ2-7
V gene: TRBV2
clone size: .

CDR3 protein: CASSSLGGPTENSPLHF
J gene: TRBJ1-6
V gene: TRBV5-1
clone size: .

CDR3 protein: CASSRRRSDRGNGELFF
J gene: TRBJ2-2
V gene: TRBV4-2
clone size: .

CDR3 protein: CASSIAGGTTGELFF
J gene: TRBJ2-2
V gene: TRBV19
clone size: .

CDR3 protein: CASSPYGTDNYEQYF
J gene: TRBJ2-7
V gene: TRBV27
clone size: .

CDR3 protein: CSVIRGSNTEAFF
J gene: TRBJ1-1
V gene: TRBV29-1
clone size: once